Below are 9 T cell receptor beta chains sequenced from a single sample in a study of PD-L1 blockade in urothelial cancer. Documented time point: pretreatment peripheral blood. Produced via immunoSEQ multiplex PCR; TCRdb's table is partial and in-frame only. The data show some 50,000 clones, roughly 87% seen once. The sequencing here drew on PBMCs, taken around atezolizumab (anti-PD-L1) treatment. The receptor set was obtained from an older woman with urothelial cancer.

V usage is TRBV4-3 and J usage is TRBJ2-3; D might be TRBD1 (5 bases). CDR1 LGHNA and CDR2 YSLEER come from the germline V gene. Trimming cost V 2 bases and J 5 bases, with 20 bases left between them. There are 17 residues in the CDR3. The CDR3 DNA sequence: TGCGCCAGCAGCCAACGGTTAAGGGGCCCCCTAGGAGATACGCAGTATTTT. This translates into CASSQRLRGPLGDTQYF.

The gene calls are TRBV5-4 and TRBJ2-1; 8 bases agree with TRBD2. Germline trimming cut 4 bases from V and 6 bases from J; bases unmatched to any gene: 21. Germline V lookup: CDR1 SGHNT, CDR2 YYREEE (reference sequence). CDR3 length: 19 amino acids. The CDR3 region is CASSPERETRARGFNEQFF. CDR3 in DNA: TGTGCCAGCAGCCCTGAGCGGGAGACGAGGGCCCGGGGATTCAATGAGCAGTTCTTC.

This chain links TRBV2 with TRBJ1-5, with a tentative D call TRBD1 (5 bases). CDR3 length: 15 residues. Per germline, CDR1 SNHLY and CDR2 FYNNEI. V shed 2 bases and J shed 6 bases, with 14 bases lying between them. CDR3 amino acids: CASSEIAGFTQPQHF. CDR3 DNA sequence: TGTGCCAGCAGTGAAATCGCAGGGTTCACTCAGCCCCAGCATTTT.

The V gene is TRBV7-2, the J gene TRBJ2-5, with TRBD1 identical over 7 bases. CDR1 and CDR2 (germline): SGHTA, FQGNSA. CDR3 length: 12 residues. J gave up 5 bases and V 5 bases, and 2 bases lay outside the gene matches. The CDR3 nucleotides are TGTGCCAGCAGCAGACAGGGTGAGACCCAGTACTTC. It specifies CASSRQGETQYF.

The rearrangement links TRBV4-3 to TRBJ2-1, with D uncertain. This CDR3 is built from 13 residues. Germline V gene data show CDR1 as LGHNA and CDR2 as YSLEER. With 2 bases removed from V and 8 bases from J, the gap between germline ends came to 10 bases. The DNA of the CDR3 is TGCGCCAGCAGCCAACTTGCAGGTCATGAGCAGTTCTTC. It translates to CASSQLAGHEQFF.

This chain links TRBV19 with TRBJ2-1; 7 bases map to TRBD1. Per germline, CDR1 LNHDA and CDR2 SQIVND (reference sequence). The CDR3 runs to 16 residues. V lost 7 bases and J lost 0; bases outside the gene matches: 9. The CDR3 here is CASTAGTASSYNEQFF. The CDR3 coding sequence is TGTGCCAGTACCGCCGGGACAGCGAGCTCCTACAATGAGCAGTTCTTC.

This sequence joins TRBV9 and TRBJ1-4, with D perhaps TRBD1 (5 bases). This CDR3 is 16 amino acids long. Germline CDR1 and CDR2: SGDLS and YYNGEE. V lost 3 bases, J lost 8 bases, and 20 bases lay in between. Written as DNA, the CDR3 is TGTGCCAGCAGCGCCACCGGACAAGATATTAGAGAAAAACTGTTTTTT. It codes for CASSATGQDIREKLFF.

The count of this clone is one. The chain combines TRBV29-1 with TRBJ1-1; D gene ambiguous. The germline CDR1 and CDR2 sequences are SQVTM and ANQGSEA. The V gene lost 0 bases and the J gene lost 3 bases, with 8 bases spanning the gap. This CDR3 comprises 13 residues. As DNA, the CDR3 is TGCAGCGTTGAAGACCCTAAGTACACTGAAGCTTTCTTT. Protein sequence: CSVEDPKYTEAFF.

As DNA, the CDR3 is TGTGCCAGCAGTGCCCGGGGGTTGCCGGGACAGGCGACTTATGGCTACACCTTC. It encodes CASSARGLPGQATYGYTF. V and J are TRBV25-1 and TRBJ1-2, with TRBD1 identical over 8 bases. Looked up from germline, CDR1 is MGHDK and CDR2 is SYGVNS. With 4 bases clipped from V and 5 bases from J, the junction kept 18 bases outside the gene matches. CDR3 size: 18 residues.